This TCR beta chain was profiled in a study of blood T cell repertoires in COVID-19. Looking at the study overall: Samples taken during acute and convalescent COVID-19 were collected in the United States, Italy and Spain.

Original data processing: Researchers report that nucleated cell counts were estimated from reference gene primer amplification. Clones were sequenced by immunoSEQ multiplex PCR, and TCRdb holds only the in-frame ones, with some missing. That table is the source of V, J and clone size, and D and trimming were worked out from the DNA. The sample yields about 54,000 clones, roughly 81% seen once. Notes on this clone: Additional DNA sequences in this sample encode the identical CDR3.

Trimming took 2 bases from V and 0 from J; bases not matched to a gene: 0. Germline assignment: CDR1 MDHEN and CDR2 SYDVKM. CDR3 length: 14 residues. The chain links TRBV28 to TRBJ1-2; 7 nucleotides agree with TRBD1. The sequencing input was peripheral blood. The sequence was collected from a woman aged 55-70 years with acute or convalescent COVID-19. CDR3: CASSLQGANYGYTF. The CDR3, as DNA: TGTGCCAGCAGTTTACAGGGGGCTAACTATGGCTACACCTTC.